These T cell receptor beta chains were read from a single sample in a study of blood T cell repertoires in COVID-19. Sequenced by immunoSEQ multiplex PCR; TCRdb stores in-frame clones only, minus some. This sample yields tens of thousands of clones, of which 75% to 90% are seen a single time; about an eighth belongs to the top ten. The sample taken for sequencing was peripheral blood. The receptor source for this set is a human donor in a cohort sampled during active COVID-19. The CDR3 runs from the conserved cysteine through the conserved F or W. The D gene is left open where the match is weak. The size of a clone is reported for some rows only, either as once, few or many, or as a class for expanded clones.

v_call	j_call	d_call	clone_size	cdr3_aa	cdr3_nt
TRBV5-1	TRBJ1-2	TRBD1	NA	CASSLEGTENGYTF	TGCGCCAGCAGCTTGGAGGGGACAGAAAATGGCTACACCTTC
TRBV11-2	TRBJ2-1	NA	once	CASSLTGIYNEQFF	TGTGCCAGCAGCTTAACGGGTATCTACAATGAGCAGTTCTTC
TRBV7-9	TRBJ1-5	TRBD1	NA	CASSPGDSYQPQHF	TGTGCCAGCAGCCCTGGGGACAGCTATCAGCCCCAGCATTTT
TRBV7-2	TRBJ2-1	TRBD2	NA	CASSLEAGVYNEQFF	TGTGCCAGCAGCTTAGAGGCGGGGGTCTACAATGAGCAGTTCTTC
TRBV4-3	TRBJ1-5	NA	NA	CASSRMYSGGNQPQHF	TGCGCCAGCAGCCGAATGTACTCCGGGGGCAATCAGCCCCAGCATTTT
TRBV25-1	TRBJ2-1	NA	NA	CASSQDPRDSQFNEQFF	TGTGCCAGCAGCCAAGACCCCCGGGACTCTCAATTCAATGAGCAGTTCTTC
TRBV12-1	TRBJ2-2	NA	NA	CASSLDRDRVQFCLPVGELFF	TGTGCCAGCAGCTTGGACCGGGACAGGGTTCAATTTTGCCTCCCAGTCGGGGAGCTGTTTTTT
TRBV28	TRBJ2-5	TRBD2	NA	CASTGTSKETQYF	TGTGCCAGCACCGGGACTAGCAAAGAGACCCAGTACTTC
TRBV28	TRBJ1-2	TRBD1	NA	CASSQTGLYGYTF	TGTGCCAGCAGCCAGACAGGGCTCTATGGCTACACCTTC
TRBV5-8	TRBJ2-5	NA	NA	CASSLVGGGQYQETQYF	TGTGCCAGCAGCTTGGTCGGGGGGGGACAGTACCAAGAGACCCAGTACTTC